A single sample gave rise to the 14 T cell receptor beta chains below, sequenced in a study of control samples from healthy donors and cancer patients. Assay used: immunoSEQ multiplex PCR; TCRdb lists only in-frame clones, some missing. In the table there are 100,000 to 150,000 clones, 91% of which are singletons. Specimen: blood. All receptors derive from a woman under 30 in good health.

J is TRBJ1-2 and V is TRBV6-6; the match to TRBD1 covers 8 bases. V trimming: 0 bases; J trimming: 8 bases; junction bases outside the gene matches: 11. This CDR3 contains 16 residues. Germline loops: CDR1 MNHNY, CDR2 SVGAGI (reference sequence). The CDR3 DNA reads as TGTGCCAGCAGTTACTCGGGCCAGTGGACAGGGTCAGGCTACACCTTC. This translates into CASSYSGQWTGSGYTF.

The rearrangement joins TRBV4-2 to TRBJ2-3; 9 nucleotides line up with TRBD2. V lost 1 base to trimming and J lost 6 bases; unmatched junction nucleotides: 8. The CDR3 has 16 residues. Germline CDR1 is LGHNA and CDR2 is YNFKEQ. CDR3 sequence: CASSQALPSGTDTQYF. The CDR3 nucleotides read TGTGCCAGCAGCCAAGCCCTGCCTAGCGGGACGGATACGCAGTATTTT.

The chain combines TRBV28 with TRBJ2-5, with D tentatively TRBD2 (6 bases). V shed 4 bases and J shed 0 bases, with 18 bases lying between them. This CDR3 is built from 17 residues. The germline V gene has CDR1 MDHEN and CDR2 SYDVKM. In DNA form, the CDR3 reads TGTGCCAGCAGTTCCCTGGGCGGGACCACGTACCAAGAGACCCAGTACTTC. As protein: CASSSLGGTTYQETQYF. The whole variable domain, remainder taken from reference TRBV28 and TRBJ2-5, is DVKVTQSSRYLVKRTGEKVFLECVQDMDHENMFWYRQDPGLGLRLIYFSYDVKMKEKGDIPEGYSVSREKKERFSLILESASTNQTSMYLCASSSLGGTTYQETQYFGPGTRLLVL.

The rearrangement joins TRBV7-8 to TRBJ1-1; D gene unclear. The V end lost 3 bases, the J end lost 4 bases, and 15 bases lay between the germline ends. The CDR3 sequence is 15 residues long. The germline V gene encodes CDR1 SGHVS and CDR2 FQNEAQ. CDR3 protein: CASSFRLSLSTEAFF. The CDR3 coding sequence is TGTGCCAGCAGCTTCAGGCTCAGCTTGAGCACTGAAGCTTTCTTT.

The chain links TRBV24-1 to TRBJ2-7; D may be TRBD2 (6 bases). V shed 3 bases and J shed 2 bases, with 10 bases lying between them. Germline loops: CDR1 KGHDR, CDR2 SFDVKD. The CDR3 runs to 14 residues. For the CDR3, the DNA is TGTGCCACCAGTGATGGCCTAGCGCCCTACGAGCAGTACTTC. Translation: CATSDGLAPYEQYF.

The chain has TRBV30 and TRBJ2-3; D is ambiguous. The CDR3 has 12 amino acids. The V gene lost 0 bases and the J gene lost 7 bases, with 8 bases spanning the gap. Germline V CDR1 and CDR2: GTSNPN, SVGIG (reference sequence). For the CDR3, the DNA is TGTGCCTGGAGTGTAAATGAACATACGCAGTATTTT. As protein: CAWSVNEHTQYF.

The chain combines TRBV7-9 with TRBJ2-2, with D unresolved. V dropped 10 bases and J dropped 0 bases, with 9 bases sitting between them. CDR1 is SEHNR, CDR2 FQNEAQ, per germline (reference sequence). This CDR3 has 13 amino acids. CDR3 nucleotide sequence: TGTGCCATCGATCTTACGAACACCGGGGAGCTGTTTTTT. The encoded protein is CAIDLTNTGELFF.

The chain is built from TRBV20-1 and TRBJ2-3, with D possibly matching TRBD2 (5 bases). Trimming left V 3 bases short and J 2 bases short, with 15 bases between. The CDR3 sequence is 15 residues long. Germline V gene sequence: CDR1 DFQATT, CDR2 SNEGSKA (reference sequence). CDR3 region: CSASDDGGPTDTQYF. In DNA form, the CDR3 reads TGCAGTGCTAGTGACGATGGCGGGCCCACAGATACGCAGTATTTT.

The genes are TRBV19 and TRBJ1-5; perhaps TRBD1 as D (6 bases). V lost 7 bases and J 1 base, leaving 11 bases between the germline ends. The CDR3 spans 14 residues. The germline CDR1 and CDR2 sequences are LNHDA and SQIVND (reference sequence). The CDR3 DNA reads as TGTGCCAGTATAGGGGGGGGAAGCAATCAGCCCCAGCATTTT. Translated, it gives CASIGGGSNQPQHF.

The chain joins TRBV4-3 to TRBJ2-3; D not certain. Trimming shortened V by 0 bases and J by 5 bases, and 6 bases separated the two germline ends. Germline-derived CDR1 and CDR2 are LGHNA and YSLEER. There are 13 residues in the CDR3. CDR3 bases: TGCGCCAGCAGCCAAGACCTAGTAGATACGCAGTATTTT. As protein: CASSQDLVDTQYF.

The CDR3 is CASSMTSGGSYEQYF. The CDR3 bases are TGTGCCAGCAGCATGACTAGCGGGGGATCCTACGAGCAGTACTTC. The chain employs TRBV7-9 and TRBJ2-7; TRBD2 aligns across 12 bases. The CDR3 loop spans 15 amino acids. Germline V gene lookup returns CDR1 SEHNR and CDR2 FQNEAQ (reference sequence). J lost 1 base, V lost 5 bases, and 3 bases had no gene match.

V usage is TRBV6-5 and J usage is TRBJ2-1; TRBD1 matches 9 bases. CDR3 length equals 16 residues. Germline CDR1 MNHEY, CDR2 SVGAGI. Trimming removed 0 bases from V and 7 bases from J; junction bases left unmatched: 7. Here the CDR3 reads CASSYSRDRVRNEQFF. Here the CDR3 DNA reads TGTGCCAGCAGTTACTCCCGGGACAGGGTGAGGAATGAGCAGTTCTTC.

V gene TRBV9 combines with J gene TRBJ1-2; D is ambiguous. Germline-derived CDR1 and CDR2 are SGDLS and YYNGEE. The V and J ends lost 0 bases and 4 bases respectively, with 7 bases between them. CDR3 size: 13 residues. The CDR3 nucleotides read TGTGCCAGCAGCGTAGCAGCAGCCTATGGCTACACCTTC. It encodes CASSVAAAYGYTF.

The chain uses TRBV12-2 and TRBJ1-1; no DNA check was done on the table's D call, TRBD1. TRBV12-2 is annotated as a pseudogene. The CDR3 consists of 15 residues. The CDR3 nucleotides are TGTGCAAGTCGCTTAGTTAACAGGGGAAACACTGAAGCTTTCTTT. This codes for CASRLVNRGNTEAFF.